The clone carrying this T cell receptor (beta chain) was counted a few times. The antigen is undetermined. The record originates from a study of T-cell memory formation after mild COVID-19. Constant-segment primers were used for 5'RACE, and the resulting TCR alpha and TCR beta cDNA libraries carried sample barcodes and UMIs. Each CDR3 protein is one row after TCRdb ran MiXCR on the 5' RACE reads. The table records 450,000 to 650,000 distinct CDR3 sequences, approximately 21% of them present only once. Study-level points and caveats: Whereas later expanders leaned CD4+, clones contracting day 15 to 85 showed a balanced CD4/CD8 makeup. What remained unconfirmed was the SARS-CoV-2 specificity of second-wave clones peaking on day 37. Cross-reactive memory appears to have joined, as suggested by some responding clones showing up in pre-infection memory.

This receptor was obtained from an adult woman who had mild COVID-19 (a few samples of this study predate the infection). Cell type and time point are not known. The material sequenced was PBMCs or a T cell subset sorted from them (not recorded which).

CDR3 in amino acids: CASSLWEAGSPLHF. The DNA of the CDR3 is TGTGCCAGCAGTTTATGGGAAGCGGGGTCACCCCTCCACTTT. This chain uses TRBV27 with TRBJ1-6; D remains ambiguous. The ends were cut back, 1 base at V and 10 bases at J, with 11 bases in the middle. The CDR3 length is 14 residues. Germline loops: CDR1 MNHEY, CDR2 SMNVEV (reference sequence).